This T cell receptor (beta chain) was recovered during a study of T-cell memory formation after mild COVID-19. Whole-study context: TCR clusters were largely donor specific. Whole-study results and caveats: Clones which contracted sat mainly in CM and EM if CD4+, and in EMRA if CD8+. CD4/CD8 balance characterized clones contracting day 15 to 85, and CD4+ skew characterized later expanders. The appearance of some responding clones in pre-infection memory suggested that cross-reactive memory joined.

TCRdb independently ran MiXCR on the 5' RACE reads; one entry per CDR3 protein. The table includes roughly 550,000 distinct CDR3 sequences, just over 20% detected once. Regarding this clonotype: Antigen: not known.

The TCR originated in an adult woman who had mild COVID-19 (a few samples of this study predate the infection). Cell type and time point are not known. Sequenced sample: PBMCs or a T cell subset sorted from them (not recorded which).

The CDR3 DNA is TGTGCCAGCAGCTTACGGGCTAGCGGGGGCACAGATACGCAGTATTTT. This translates into CASSLRASGGTDTQYF. The chain combines TRBV11-2 with TRBJ2-3; 9 positions agree with TRBD2. Germline V lookup: CDR1 SGHAT, CDR2 FQNNGV. V shed 2 bases and J 1 base; nucleotides not matched to a gene: 4. The length of the CDR3 is 16 residues. The full variable domain, in which reference TRBV11-2 and TRBJ2-3 provide the parts outside the CDR3, is EAGVAQSPRYKIIEKRQSVAFWCNPISGHATLYWYQQILGQGPKLLIQFQNNGVVDDSQLPKDRFSAERLKGVDSTLKIQPAKLEDSAVYLCASSLRASGGTDTQYFGPGTRLTVL.